The 27 T cell receptor beta chains presented below share a single source sample, sequenced in a study of blood T cell repertoires in COVID-19. Clones were read by immunoSEQ multiplex PCR, and TCRdb kept only the in-frame ones, dropping some. The table shows 250,000 to 300,000 clones, with 83% occurring only once. Input material: peripheral blood. These receptors originate from a man in his 60s who had recovered from COVID-19.

This clone was recorded once. The V gene is TRBV10-3, the J gene TRBJ2-3, with 9 bases aligning to TRBD2. With 3 bases clipped from V and 2 bases from J, the junction kept 9 bases outside the gene matches. This CDR3 is 17 amino acids long. Germline CDR1 ENHRY, CDR2 SYGVKD. The CDR3 region is CAISDLRERGDTDTQYF. CDR3 DNA sequence: TGTGCCATCAGTGACCTCAGGGAGCGGGGGGACACAGATACGCAGTATTTT.

This chain links TRBV9 with TRBJ2-3; 10 positions agree with TRBD2. This CDR3 region has 16 residues. Germline V lookup: CDR1 SGDLS, CDR2 YYNGEE. The junction had 6 bases not matched to a gene; V was cut back by 0 bases and J by 5 bases. CDR3 bases: TGTGCCAGCAGCGTAGCCAGCGGGGGGGCAGAAGATACGCAGTATTTT. This translates into CASSVASGGAEDTQYF. The whole variable domain, remainder taken from reference TRBV9 and TRBJ2-3, is DSGVTQTPKHLITATGQRVTLRCSPRSGDLSVYWYQQSLDQGLQFLIQYYNGEERAKGNILERFSAQQFPDLHSELNLSSLELGDSALYFCASSVASGGAEDTQYFGPGTRLTVL.

The CDR3 sequence: CASSLKPSGSSDTQYF. The CDR3 bases are TGCGCCAGCAGCTTGAAACCTAGCGGGAGTTCAGATACGCAGTATTTT. The chain joins TRBV5-1 to TRBJ2-3; 10 bases align to TRBD2. The CDR3 contains 16 residues. The germline CDR1 and CDR2 sequences are SGHRS and YFSETQ. Unmatched junction bases numbered 6, after V lost 1 base and J lost 4 bases. Looking up the rest from reference TRBV5-1 and TRBJ2-3 gives the full variable domain: KAGVTQTPRYLIKTRGQQVTLSCSPISGHRSVSWYQQTPGQGLQFLFEYFSETQRNKGNFPGRFSGRQFSNSRSEMNVSTLELGDSALYLCASSLKPSGSSDTQYFGPGTRLTVL.

This clone showed up just a few times. This sequence joins TRBV5-1 and TRBJ2-5, with TRBD2 matching 8 bases. CDR1 is SGHRS and CDR2 is YFSETQ in the germline V gene. V lost 6 bases and J lost 1; bases outside the gene matches: 8. The CDR3 extends over 15 amino acids. In DNA, the CDR3 is TGCGCCAGCACCCGGGGGGGGGCGCCCCAAGAGACCCAGTACTTC. Translated, it gives CASTRGGAPQETQYF.

The J gene is TRBJ1-4, the V gene TRBV19; no firm D call. V was clipped by 1 base and J by 5 bases, with 8 bases between them. The V gene's germline CDR1 is LNHDA and CDR2 SQIVND (reference sequence). The CDR3 is 14 amino acids. Here the CDR3 DNA reads TGTGCCAGTAGTATAGCTGCGGGGAATGAAAAACTGTTTTTT. Translation: CASSIAAGNEKLFF.

The chain recombines TRBV23-1 with TRBJ2-3; 8 nucleotides match TRBD2. TRBV23-1 is an ORF, with its function uncertain. V lost 6 bases to trimming and J lost 0 bases; unmatched junction nucleotides: 8. The CDR3 loop spans 16 amino acids. CDR3 coding DNA: TGCGCCAGCAGACGGAGGTGCGGGGGGAGCACAGATACGCAGTATTTT. Translating it yields CASRRRCGGSTDTQYF.

This chain joins TRBV27 and TRBJ1-6; 11 bases map to TRBD1. CDR1 MNHEY and CDR2 SMNVEV come from the germline V gene (reference sequence). The CDR3 length is 15 residues. V gave up 5 bases and J gave up 7 bases; unmatched junction bases: 4. The CDR3 bases are TGTGCCAGCAGTATACGGACAGGGGGCAATTCACCCCTCCACTTT. Translation: CASSIRTGGNSPLHF.

The chain links TRBV20-1 to TRBJ2-3; 7 bases match TRBD2. V shed 3 bases and J 9 bases; nucleotides not matched to a gene: 18. The CDR3 loop spans 16 amino acids. The V gene's germline CDR1 is DFQATT and CDR2 SNEGSKA (reference sequence). The CDR3 region is CSASGLSAGAKSTQYF. CDR3 nucleotides: TGCAGTGCTAGTGGCCTCTCGGCGGGAGCCAAATCAACGCAGTATTTT.

The genes are TRBV7-9 and TRBJ2-1, with a weak D call TRBD2 (6 bases). Germline lookup yields CDR1 SEHNR and CDR2 FQNEAQ (reference sequence). The CDR3 extends over 14 amino acids. V was cut by 6 bases and J by 5 bases, with 14 bases left in between. Written as DNA, the CDR3 is TGTGCCAGCAGATCGGGGACTGAAGACAATGAGCAGTTCTTC. Translation: CASRSGTEDNEQFF.

V usage is TRBV3-1 (or the pseudogene TRBV3-2) and J usage is TRBJ2-1; TRBD2 matches at 12 bases. Trimming took 0 bases from V and 5 from J; bases not matched to a gene: 20. The germline CDR1 and CDR2 sequences are LGHDT and YNNKEL (reference sequence). CDR3 size: 22 residues. This CDR3 reads CASSQDRQLTSGSQPADNEQFF. DNA of the CDR3: TGTGCCAGCAGCCAAGACCGGCAACTGACTAGCGGGAGTCAGCCGGCCGACAATGAGCAGTTCTTC.

The V gene is TRBV5-1, the J gene TRBJ2-6, with D possibly TRBD1 on 6 matching bases. The ends were cut back, 1 base at V and 0 bases at J, with 17 bases in the middle. CDR1 and CDR2 (germline): SGHRS, YFSETQ. This CDR3 has 19 amino acids. The CDR3 here is CASSLTLGASTSGANVLTF. DNA of the CDR3: TGCGCCAGCAGCTTGACCTTGGGGGCATCAACCTCTGGGGCCAACGTCCTGACTTTC.

This chain joins TRBV7-2 and TRBJ2-3, with 9 positions matching TRBD2. Germline values: CDR1 SGHTA, CDR2 FQGNSA. The CDR3 sequence is 14 residues long. V was clipped by 4 bases and J by 4 bases; unmatched bases: 3. Here the CDR3 reads CASSSRLAADTQYF. The CDR3 DNA follows: TGTGCCAGCAGCTCCCGACTAGCGGCAGATACGCAGTATTTT.

J is TRBJ2-7 and V is TRBV6-6; 7 bases match TRBD1. This CDR3 is built from 14 residues. CDR1 is MNHNY and CDR2 is SVGAGI in the germline V gene (reference sequence). The trim removed 0 bases at V and 4 bases at J, leaving 3 bases unmatched. In DNA form, the CDR3 reads TGTGCCAGCAGTTACTCGGGACAGAAGTACGAGCAGTACTTC. Residues: CASSYSGQKYEQYF.

V is TRBV7-9 and J is TRBJ1-6; 7 bases are a match to TRBD1. CDR3 length: 14 amino acids. V shed 4 bases and J 11 bases; nucleotides not matched to a gene: 8. The germline CDR1 and CDR2 sequences are SEHNR and FQNEAQ (reference sequence). The CDR3 nucleotides read TGTGCCAGCAGCTCCGGGACAGCCCGAGCACCCCTCCACTTT. Translation gives CASSSGTARAPLHF.

This clone was picked up one time. The chain recombines TRBV19 with TRBJ2-4, with TRBD1 matching 10 bases. CDR3 length: 18 residues. After removal of 5 bases from V and 2 bases from J, the junction contained 12 bases not matched to a gene. CDR1 and CDR2 (germline): LNHDA, SQIVND (reference sequence). CDR3 amino acids: CASSPNRQGAETKNIQYF. The CDR3 DNA follows: TGTGCCAGTAGTCCAAATCGACAGGGGGCAGAAACCAAAAACATTCAGTACTTC.

The genes are TRBV28 and TRBJ1-2; D is ambiguous. The CDR3 extends over 11 amino acids. Germline CDR1 and CDR2: MDHEN and SYDVKM. The CDR3 loop reads CATGKAYGYTF. The CDR3 DNA is TGTGCTACGGGTAAGGCGTATGGCTACACCTTC.

The chain recombines TRBV6-5 with TRBJ1-1; no clear D. Trimming cost V 4 bases and J 4 bases, with 16 bases left between them. Germline V gene data show CDR1 as MNHEY and CDR2 as SVGAGI. The CDR3 has 15 residues. CDR3 sequence: CASSLYDDSGTEAFF. For the CDR3, the DNA is TGTGCCAGCAGTTTATACGATGACTCTGGCACTGAAGCTTTCTTT.

In DNA form, the CDR3 reads TGTGCCAGCAGGACAGGGGGCATGAACACTGAAGCTTTCTTT. Translation gives CASRTGGMNTEAFF. V is TRBV6-4 and J is TRBJ1-1, with 10 bases aligning to TRBD1. V gave up 6 bases and J gave up 0 bases; unmatched junction bases: 1. Germline CDR1 is MRHNA and CDR2 is SNTAGT. The CDR3 runs to 14 residues.

The chain uses TRBV11-3 and TRBJ2-1; D unclear. This CDR3 is 15 amino acids long. Trimming removed 2 bases at V and 4 bases at J, with 12 bases between. CDR1 and CDR2 (germline): SGHNT, YENEEA. The CDR3 region is CASSLTPPGYNEQFF. The CDR3 region has the DNA TGTGCCAGCAGCTTAACCCCCCCCGGGTACAATGAGCAGTTCTTC.

The chain uses TRBV7-8 and TRBJ2-7; 7 bases agree with TRBD1. The germline V gene has CDR1 SGHVS and CDR2 FQNEAQ. V was pared by 5 bases and J by 6 bases, with 13 bases of the junction left unmatched. The CDR3 is made up of 15 amino acids. CDR3 sequence reads: CASSPWDRRISEQYF. The CDR3 coding sequence is TGTGCCAGCAGCCCCTGGGACAGAAGAATCTCCGAGCAGTACTTC.

This clone was seen more than once but under ten times. This chain links TRBV10-3 with TRBJ1-6; D may be TRBD1 (5 bases). This CDR3 is 13 amino acids long. V lost 5 bases to trimming and J lost 10 bases, with 12 bases between them. Looked up from germline, CDR1 is ENHRY and CDR2 is SYGVKD. The CDR3 loop reads CAISMGQESPLHF. Written as DNA, the CDR3 is TGTGCCATCAGTATGGGGCAGGAGTCACCCCTCCACTTT.

This clone has just one count. The chain joins TRBV7-2 to TRBJ1-1; D not resolved. The CDR3 contains 15 residues. With 5 bases removed from V and 1 base from J, the gap between germline ends came to 14 bases. CDR1 is SGHTA and CDR2 is FQGNSA in the germline V gene. The DNA of the CDR3 is TGTGCCAGCAGCCTGCACGCGCGGGGGAACACTGAAGCTTTCTTT. Protein sequence: CASSLHARGNTEAFF.

The gene calls are TRBV10-2 and TRBJ1-1; TRBD1 agrees at 12 bases. Germline CDR1 is WSHSY and CDR2 is SAAADI. The CDR3 runs 19 residues. V trimming: 2 bases; J trimming: 1 base; junction bases outside the gene matches: 11. CDR3 in amino acids: CASSEPFSGDRGRNTEAFF. Written as DNA, the CDR3 is TGCGCCAGCAGTGAGCCTTTTTCCGGGGACAGGGGGCGGAACACTGAAGCTTTCTTT.

The chain has TRBV4-1 and TRBJ2-5; D call uncertain. The CDR3 consists of 13 residues. With 1 base removed from V and 4 bases from J, the gap between germline ends came to 7 bases. Per the germline V gene, CDR1 is MGHRA and CDR2 is YSYEKL. The CDR3 DNA reads as TGCGCCAGCAGCCAAGGACTTCTAGAGACCCAGTACTTC. As protein: CASSQGLLETQYF.

V and J are TRBV11-2 and TRBJ1-2; D remains unclear. Trimming stripped 0 bases from V and 6 bases from J, with 14 bases between. The CDR3 length is 15 residues. Germline CDR1 reads SGHAT; CDR2 reads FQNNGV. The CDR3 spells CASSLEDNGRHGYTF. The CDR3, as DNA: TGTGCCAGCAGCTTAGAAGACAATGGTAGACATGGCTACACCTTC.

The rearrangement links TRBV4-1 to TRBJ2-3; D perhaps matches TRBD2 (7 bases). The germline V and J ends were trimmed by 3 bases and 0 bases, with 16 bases remaining between them. The germline V gene encodes CDR1 MGHRA and CDR2 YSYEKL. CDR3 length: 17 residues. CDR3 in amino acids: CASSQGPAGASTDTQYF. The CDR3 coding sequence is TGCGCCAGCAGCCAGGGACCGGCGGGGGCTAGCACAGATACGCAGTATTTT.

The chain is built from TRBV4-1 and TRBJ1-6; D is ambiguous. The CDR3 contains 20 residues. The V gene's germline CDR1 is MGHRA and CDR2 YSYEKL. The V and J ends lost 4 bases and 0 bases respectively, with 22 bases between them. CDR3 sequence: CASSPRAWEGGSSYNSPLHF. The CDR3 bases are TGCGCCAGCAGCCCCAGAGCATGGGAGGGAGGCAGCTCCTATAATTCACCCCTCCACTTT.